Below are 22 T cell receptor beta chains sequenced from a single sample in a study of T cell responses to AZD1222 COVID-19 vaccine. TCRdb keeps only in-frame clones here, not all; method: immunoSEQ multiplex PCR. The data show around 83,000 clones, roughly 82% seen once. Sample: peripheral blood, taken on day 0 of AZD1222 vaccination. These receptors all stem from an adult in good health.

CDR3 sequence reads: CASSPEGGQPYNEQFF. CDR3 nucleotides: TGCGCCAGCAGTCCTGAGGGCGGGCAACCCTACAATGAGCAGTTCTTC. V and J are TRBV5-1 and TRBJ2-1; a possible D gene is TRBD2 (5 bases). Trimming pared 5 bases from V and 2 bases from J, leaving 17 bases between. CDR3 length: 16 amino acids. Germline V gene sequence: CDR1 SGHRS, CDR2 YFSETQ. The whole variable domain, remainder taken from reference TRBV5-1 and TRBJ2-1, is KAGVTQTPRYLIKTRGQQVTLSCSPISGHRSVSWYQQTPGQGLQFLFEYFSETQRNKGNFPGRFSGRQFSNSRSEMNVSTLELGDSALYLCASSPEGGQPYNEQFFGPGTRLTVL.

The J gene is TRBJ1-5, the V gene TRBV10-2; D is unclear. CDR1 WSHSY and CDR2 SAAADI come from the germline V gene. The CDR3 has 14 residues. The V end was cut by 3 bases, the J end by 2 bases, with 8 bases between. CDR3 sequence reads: CASSEVGGNQPQHF. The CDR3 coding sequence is TGCGCCAGCAGTGAAGTCGGTGGCAATCAGCCCCAGCATTTT.

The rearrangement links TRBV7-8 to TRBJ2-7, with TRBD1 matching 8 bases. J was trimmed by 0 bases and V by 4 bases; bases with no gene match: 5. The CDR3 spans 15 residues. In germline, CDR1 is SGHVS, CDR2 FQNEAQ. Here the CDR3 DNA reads TGTGCCAGCAGCTCAGACAGGGGCGGCTCCTACGAGCAGTACTTC. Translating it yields CASSSDRGGSYEQYF.

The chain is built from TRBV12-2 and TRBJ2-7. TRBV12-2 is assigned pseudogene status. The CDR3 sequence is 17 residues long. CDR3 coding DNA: TGTGCAAGTCGCTTAGCGATTAGGCGTCAACCCGCCTACGAGCAGTACTTC. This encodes CASRLAIRRQPAYEQYF.

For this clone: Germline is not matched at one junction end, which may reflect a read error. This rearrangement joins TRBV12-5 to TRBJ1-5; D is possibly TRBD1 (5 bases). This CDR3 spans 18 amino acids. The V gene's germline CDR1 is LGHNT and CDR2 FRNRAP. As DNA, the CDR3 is TGTGCCAGTGGTTTGGTACAAGGGGCCCTGGGGAGCAATCAGCCCCAGCATTTT. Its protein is CASGLVQGALGSNQPQHF.

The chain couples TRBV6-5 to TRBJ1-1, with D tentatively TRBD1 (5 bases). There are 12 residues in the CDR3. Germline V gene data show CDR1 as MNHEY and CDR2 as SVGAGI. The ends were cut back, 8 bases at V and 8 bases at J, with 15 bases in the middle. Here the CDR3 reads CASSIKGYEAFF. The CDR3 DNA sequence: TGTGCCAGCTCCATCAAGGGGTACGAAGCTTTCTTT.

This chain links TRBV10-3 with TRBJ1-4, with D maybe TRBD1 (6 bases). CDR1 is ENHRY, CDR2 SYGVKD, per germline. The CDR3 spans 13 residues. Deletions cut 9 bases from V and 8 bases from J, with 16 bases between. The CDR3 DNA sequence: TGTGCCATAGGAGGGGGGCTCGGGGAAAAACTGTTTTTT. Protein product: CAIGGGLGEKLFF.

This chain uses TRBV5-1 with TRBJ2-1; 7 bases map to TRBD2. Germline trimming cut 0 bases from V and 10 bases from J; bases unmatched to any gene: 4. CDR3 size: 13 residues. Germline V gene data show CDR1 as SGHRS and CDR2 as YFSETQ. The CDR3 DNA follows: TGCGCCAGCAGCTTGGCGTCACTAGCGGAGCAGTTCTTC. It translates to CASSLASLAEQFF.

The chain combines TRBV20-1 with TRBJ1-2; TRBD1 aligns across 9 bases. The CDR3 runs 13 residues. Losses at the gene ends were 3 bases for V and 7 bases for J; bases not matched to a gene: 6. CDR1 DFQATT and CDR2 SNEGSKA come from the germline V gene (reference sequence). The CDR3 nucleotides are TGCAGTGCTAGTGCCGGGACAGGGTTTGGCTACACCTTC. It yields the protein CSASAGTGFGYTF.

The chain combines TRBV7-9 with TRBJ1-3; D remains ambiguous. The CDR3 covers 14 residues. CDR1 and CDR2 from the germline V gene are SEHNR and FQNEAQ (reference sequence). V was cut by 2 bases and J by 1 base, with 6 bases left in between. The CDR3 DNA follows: TGTGCCAGCAGCTTACCTCTGTCTGGAAACACCATATATTTT. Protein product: CASSLPLSGNTIYF.

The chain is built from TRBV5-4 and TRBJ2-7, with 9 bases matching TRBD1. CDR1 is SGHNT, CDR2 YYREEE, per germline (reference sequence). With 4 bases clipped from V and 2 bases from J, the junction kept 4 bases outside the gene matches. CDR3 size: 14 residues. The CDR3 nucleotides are TGTGCCAGCAGCGGGACAGGGCGGGCCTACGAGCAGTACTTC. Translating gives CASSGTGRAYEQYF. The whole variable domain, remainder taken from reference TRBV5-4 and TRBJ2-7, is ETGVTQSPTHLIKTRGQQVTLRCSSQSGHNTVSWYQQALGQGPQFIFQYYREEENGRGNFPPRFSGLQFPNYSSELNVNALELDDSALYLCASSGTGRAYEQYFGPGTRLTVT.

Written as DNA, the CDR3 is TGTGCCAGTAGTACTACCGGACTGGCTGAAGCTTTCTTT. As protein: CASSTTGLAEAFF. The chain has TRBV19 and TRBJ1-1; D uncertain. Trimming removed 4 bases from V and 6 bases from J, with 12 bases in between. Looked up from germline, CDR1 is LNHDA and CDR2 is SQIVND (reference sequence). This CDR3 is 13 amino acids long.

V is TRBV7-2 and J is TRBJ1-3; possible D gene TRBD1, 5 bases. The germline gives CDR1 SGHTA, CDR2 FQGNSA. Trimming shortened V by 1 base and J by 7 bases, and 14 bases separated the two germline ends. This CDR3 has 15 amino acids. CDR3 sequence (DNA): TGTGCCAGCAGCTTAGTGGGCAGCGGGGGGAACACCATATATTTT. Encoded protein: CASSLVGSGGNTIYF.

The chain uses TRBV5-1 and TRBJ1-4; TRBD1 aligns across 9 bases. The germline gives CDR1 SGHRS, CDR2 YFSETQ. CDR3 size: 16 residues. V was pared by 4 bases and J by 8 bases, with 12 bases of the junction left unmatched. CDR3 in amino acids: CASSRGQGQGDEKLFF. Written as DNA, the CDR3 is TGCGCCAGCAGCAGGGGACAGGGCCAGGGAGACGAAAAACTGTTTTTT.

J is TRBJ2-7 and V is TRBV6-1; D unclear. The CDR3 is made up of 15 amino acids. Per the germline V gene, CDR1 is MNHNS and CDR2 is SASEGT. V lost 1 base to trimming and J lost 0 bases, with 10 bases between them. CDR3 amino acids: CASSEGQPSSYEQYF. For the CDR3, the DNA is TGTGCCAGCAGTGAAGGTCAGCCGAGCTCCTACGAGCAGTACTTC.

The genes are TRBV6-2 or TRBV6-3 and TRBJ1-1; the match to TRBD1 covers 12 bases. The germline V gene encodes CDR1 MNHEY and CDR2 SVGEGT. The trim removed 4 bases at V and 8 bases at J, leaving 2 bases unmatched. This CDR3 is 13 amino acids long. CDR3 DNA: TGTGCCAGCAGTTCCGGGACAGGGGGCGAAGCTTTCTTT. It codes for CASSSGTGGEAFF.

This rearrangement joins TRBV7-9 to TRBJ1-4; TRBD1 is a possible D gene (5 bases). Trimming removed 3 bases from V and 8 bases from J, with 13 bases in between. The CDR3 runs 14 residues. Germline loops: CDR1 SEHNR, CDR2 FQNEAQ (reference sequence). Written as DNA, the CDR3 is TGTGCCAGCAGCTTCGGGGGGATACGGGAAAAACTGTTTTTT. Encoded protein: CASSFGGIREKLFF.

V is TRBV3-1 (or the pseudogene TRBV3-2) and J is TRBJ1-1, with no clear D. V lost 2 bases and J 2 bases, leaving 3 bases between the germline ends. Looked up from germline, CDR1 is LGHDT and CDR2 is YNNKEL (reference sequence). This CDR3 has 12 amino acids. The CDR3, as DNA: TGTGCCAGCAGCCAACTAAACACTGAAGCTTTCTTT. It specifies CASSQLNTEAFF.

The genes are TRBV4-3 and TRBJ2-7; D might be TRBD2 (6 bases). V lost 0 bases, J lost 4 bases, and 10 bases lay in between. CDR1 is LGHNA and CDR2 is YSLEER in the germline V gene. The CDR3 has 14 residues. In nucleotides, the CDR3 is TGCGCCAGCAGCCAAGAGGCAGGGACTTACGAGCAGTACTTC. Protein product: CASSQEAGTYEQYF.

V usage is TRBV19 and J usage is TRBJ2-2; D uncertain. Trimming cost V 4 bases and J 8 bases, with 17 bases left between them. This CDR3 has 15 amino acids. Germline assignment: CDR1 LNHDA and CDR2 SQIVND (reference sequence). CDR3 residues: CASSTKHGARGELFF. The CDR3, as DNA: TGTGCCAGTAGTACCAAACACGGAGCACGGGGGGAGCTGTTTTTT.

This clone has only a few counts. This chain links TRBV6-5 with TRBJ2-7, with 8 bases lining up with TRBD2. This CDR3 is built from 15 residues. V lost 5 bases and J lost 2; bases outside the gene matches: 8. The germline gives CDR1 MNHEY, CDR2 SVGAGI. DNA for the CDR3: TGTGCCAGCAGTCCCTTGGCGGGGGGACCCTACGAGCAGTACTTC. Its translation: CASSPLAGGPYEQYF.

CDR3 loop: CASSVTGANVLTF. The CDR3 DNA is TGTGCCAGCAGTGTAACGGGGGCCAACGTCCTGACTTTC. V is TRBV25-1 and J is TRBJ2-6, with unresolved D. Per germline, CDR1 MGHDK and CDR2 SYGVNS. V was cut by 4 bases and J by 4 bases, with 5 bases left in between. The CDR3 totals 13 residues.